This TCR beta chain derives from a study of T-cell memory formation after mild COVID-19. About the research overall: Across donors, TCR clusters were largely donor specific.

This clonotype was recorded a few times. Its specificity is not known. Study observations and caveats: Second-wave clones reaching peak frequency on day 37 lacked confirmed SARS-CoV-2 specificity.

Deletions cut 5 bases from V and 3 bases from J, with 10 bases between. The length of the CDR3 is 13 residues. Germline loops: CDR1 SGHTA, CDR2 FQGNSA. The 5'RACE method, run with constant-segment primers, produced TCR alpha and TCR beta cDNA libraries (carrying sample barcodes and UMIs). TCRdb independently ran MiXCR on the 5' RACE reads; one entry per CDR3 protein. The table records approximately 46,000 distinct CDR3 sequences, 12% of them present only once. The clonotype was recovered from a man aged 18 to 30 who had mild COVID-19 (a few samples of this study predate the infection). Cell type and time point are not known. Sequencing was done on a sample of PBMCs or a T cell subset sorted from them (not recorded which). The chain uses TRBV7-2 and TRBJ1-2; D uncertain. CDR3 loop: CASSLPGDYGYTF. The CDR3 DNA is TGTGCCAGCAGCCTCCCCGGGGACTATGGCTACACCTTC.